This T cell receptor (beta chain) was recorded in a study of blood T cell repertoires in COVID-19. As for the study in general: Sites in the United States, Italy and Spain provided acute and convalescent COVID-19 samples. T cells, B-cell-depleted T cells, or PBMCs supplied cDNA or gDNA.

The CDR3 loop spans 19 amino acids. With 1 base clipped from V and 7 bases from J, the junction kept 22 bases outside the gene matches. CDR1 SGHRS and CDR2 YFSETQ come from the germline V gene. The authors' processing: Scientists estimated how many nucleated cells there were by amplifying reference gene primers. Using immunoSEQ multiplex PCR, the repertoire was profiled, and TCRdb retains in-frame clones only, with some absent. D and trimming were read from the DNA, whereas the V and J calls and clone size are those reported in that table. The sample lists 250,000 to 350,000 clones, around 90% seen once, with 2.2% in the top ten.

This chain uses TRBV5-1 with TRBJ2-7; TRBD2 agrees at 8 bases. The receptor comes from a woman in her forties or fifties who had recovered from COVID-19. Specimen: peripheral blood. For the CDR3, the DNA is TGCGCCAGCAGCTTGATATGGAATAGCGGGGACACCACGGCGGGGGAGCAGTACTTC. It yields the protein CASSLIWNSGDTTAGEQYF.